This note documents a single TCR beta chain sequence. Per germline, CDR1 SQVTM and CDR2 ANQGSEA. This CDR3 has 11 amino acids. The germline V and J ends were trimmed by 4 bases and 7 bases, with 10 bases remaining between them. Study processing details: Quantification of nucleated cells was approximated via reference gene primer amplification. Repertoires were generated with immunoSEQ multiplex PCR, while TCRdb's copy carries only in-frame clones and drops some. The DNA was the basis for D and trimming; V, J and clone size are from that table. The repertoire holds over 200,000 clones, with over 80% as singletons. The sample comes from a study of blood T cell repertoires in COVID-19. Study as a whole: The United States, Italy and Spain supplied acute and convalescent COVID-19 samples.

The participants were between about 18 and 90 years old and came from 24 US areas. Participants reported their clinical history, and cohort assignment relied on those reports. The chain employs TRBV29-1 and TRBJ2-5, with a possible D match to TRBD1 (5 bases). Sequencing was done on a sample of PBMCs or T cells enriched from blood (not recorded which). This receptor was obtained from a man younger than 30 with acute COVID-19. As DNA, the CDR3 is TGCAGCGTTGGGGGCGAGGCGACCCAGTACTTC. Protein product: CSVGGEATQYF.